What follows describes a single T cell receptor (beta chain). The entry originates in a study of control samples from healthy donors and cancer patients. Produced via immunoSEQ multiplex PCR; TCRdb's table is partial and in-frame only. The sample shows approximately 80,000 clones, roughly 91% of them seen only once. The sequenced sample consisted of blood. The TCR comes from a man aged 25 to 45 in good health.

The DNA of the CDR3 is TGCGCCAGCAGCTCAGGACAGGGAGGCTATGGCTACACCTTC. Protein product: CASSSGQGGYGYTF. V is TRBV5-1 and J is TRBJ1-2, with 8 nucleotides matching TRBD1. Looked up from germline, CDR1 is SGHRS and CDR2 is YFSETQ. The CDR3 runs 14 residues. The V and J ends lost 3 bases and 4 bases, in that order; junction bases with no gene match: 5.